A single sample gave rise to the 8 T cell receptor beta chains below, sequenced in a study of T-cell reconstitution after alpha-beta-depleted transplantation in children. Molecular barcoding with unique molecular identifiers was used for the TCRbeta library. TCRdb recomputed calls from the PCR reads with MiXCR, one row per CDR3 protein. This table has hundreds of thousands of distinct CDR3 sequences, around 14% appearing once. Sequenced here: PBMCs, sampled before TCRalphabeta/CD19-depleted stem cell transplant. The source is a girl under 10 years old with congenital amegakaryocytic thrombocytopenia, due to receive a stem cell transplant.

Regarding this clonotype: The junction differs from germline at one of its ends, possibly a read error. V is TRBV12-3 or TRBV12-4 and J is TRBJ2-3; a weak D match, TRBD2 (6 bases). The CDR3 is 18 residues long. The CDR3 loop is CASCFGSWEETSTDTQYF. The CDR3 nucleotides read TGTGCCAGCTGTTTTGGTTCGTGGGAGGAGACGAGCACAGATACGCAGTATTTT.

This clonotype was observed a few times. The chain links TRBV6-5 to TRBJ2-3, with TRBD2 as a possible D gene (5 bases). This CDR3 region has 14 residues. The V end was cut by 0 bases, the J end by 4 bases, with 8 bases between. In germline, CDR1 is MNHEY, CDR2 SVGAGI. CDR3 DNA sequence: TGTGCCAGCAGTTACTCGGCGCGGGCAGATACGCAGTATTTT. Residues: CASSYSARADTQYF.

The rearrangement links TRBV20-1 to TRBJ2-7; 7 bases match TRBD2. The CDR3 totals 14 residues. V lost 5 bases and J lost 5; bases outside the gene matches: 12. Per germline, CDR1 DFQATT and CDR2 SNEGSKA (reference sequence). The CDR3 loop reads CSARLEAGLNEQYF. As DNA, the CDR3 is TGCAGTGCTCGTTTAGAAGCGGGGCTGAACGAGCAGTACTTC.

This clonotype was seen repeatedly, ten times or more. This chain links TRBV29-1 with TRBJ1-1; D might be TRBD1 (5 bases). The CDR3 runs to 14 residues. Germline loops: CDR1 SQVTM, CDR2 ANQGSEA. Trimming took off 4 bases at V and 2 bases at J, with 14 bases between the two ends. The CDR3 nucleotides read TGCAGCGTTGTGGGACTGACAGATAACACTGAAGCTTTCTTT. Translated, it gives CSVVGLTDNTEAFF.

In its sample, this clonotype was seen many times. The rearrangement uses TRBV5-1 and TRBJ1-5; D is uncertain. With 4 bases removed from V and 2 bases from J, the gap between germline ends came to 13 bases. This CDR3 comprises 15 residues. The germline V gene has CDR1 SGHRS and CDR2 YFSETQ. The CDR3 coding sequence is TGCGCCAGCAGCCCCTCGGACGGGGGCAATCAGCCCCAGCATTTT. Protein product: CASSPSDGGNQPQHF.

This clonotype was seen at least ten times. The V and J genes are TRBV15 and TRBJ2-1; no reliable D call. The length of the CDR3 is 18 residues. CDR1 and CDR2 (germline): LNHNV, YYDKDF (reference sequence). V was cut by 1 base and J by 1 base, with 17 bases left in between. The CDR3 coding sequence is TGTGCCACCAGCAGAGTGGGGTTTGGGCCTGGGTCCTACAATGAGCAGTTCTTC. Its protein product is CATSRVGFGPGSYNEQFF.

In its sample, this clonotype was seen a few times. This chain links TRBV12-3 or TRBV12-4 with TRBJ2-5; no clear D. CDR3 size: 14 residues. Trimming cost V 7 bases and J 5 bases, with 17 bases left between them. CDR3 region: CASNTIGRRETQYF. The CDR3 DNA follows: TGTGCCAGCAACACGATCGGCCGGCGGGAGACCCAGTACTTC.

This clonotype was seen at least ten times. The CDR3 reads CSARPESRIQYF. DNA of the CDR3: TGCAGTGCTAGACCTGAGTCTCGCATTCAGTACTTC. V is TRBV20-1 and J is TRBJ2-4; D unclear. Trimming removed 2 bases from V and 9 bases from J, with 11 bases in between. The CDR3 is made up of 12 amino acids. Germline V gives CDR1 DFQATT, CDR2 SNEGSKA (reference sequence).